These T cell receptor beta chains were read from a single sample in a study of blood T cell repertoires in COVID-19. TCRdb's copy holds only in-frame clones and misses some; the assay was immunoSEQ multiplex PCR. This table holds 100,000 to 150,000 clones, around nine tenths found once. The sequenced material came from peripheral blood. These receptors came from a man in his 60s with COVID-19, enrolled during active disease. CDR3s include the opening cysteine and the closing phenylalanine or tryptophan. D genes are given only for firm matches. Clone sizes are given selectively: once, few, many, or a class where the clone is expanded.

once	TRBV11-2	TRBJ2-5	-	TGTGCCAGCAGCCCTTACTTGGAGACCCAGTACTTC	CASSPYLETQYF
-	TRBV5-4	TRBJ1-4	-	TGTGCCAGCAGCTCGGCAACTAATGAAAAACTGTTTTTT	CASSSATNEKLFF
-	TRBV7-6	TRBJ1-3	-	TGTGCCAGCAGCTTAGCGCAGGGAGGCGGAAACACCATATATTTT	CASSLAQGGGNTIYF
-	TRBV7-9	TRBJ2-7	TRBD2	TGTGCCAGCAGCCCGACACGATTAGCGGGCAAAAGGTACGAGCAGTACTTC	CASSPTRLAGKRYEQYF
-	TRBV4-1	TRBJ1-2	TRBD1	TGCGCCAGCAGCCAAGAGCCAGGGGGCACAACCAACTATGGCTACACCTTC	CASSQEPGGTTNYGYTF
-	TRBV30	TRBJ2-3	-	TGTGCCTGGACGCGGGATGTAGTGAGGACAGATACGCAGTATTTT	CAWTRDVVRTDTQYF
-	TRBV13	TRBJ1-1	-	TGTGCCAGCAGCTTAGGTGGAGATTTCATGAACACTGAAGCTTTCTTT	CASSLGGDFMNTEAFF
-	TRBV10-3	TRBJ1-1	-	TGTGCCATCAGTGCAGCACAGGGTAATGCGGCTGAAGCTTTCTTT	CAISAAQGNAAEAFF
once	TRBV12-3/TRBV12-4	TRBJ1-4	TRBD1	TGTGCCAGTACGACAGGGGGCGGTGAAAAACTGTTTTTT	CASTTGGGEKLFF
-	TRBV4-3	TRBJ2-1	-	TGCGCCAGCAGCCGAAGGACCGACGGGGGAGATGAGCAGTTCTTC	CASSRRTDGGDEQFF
-	TRBV3-1/TRBV3-2	TRBJ2-5	-	TGTGCCAGCAGCCAACCCGGGGACTGGTCAAGGGAGACCCAGTACTTC	CASSQPGDWSRETQYF
-	TRBV3-1/TRBV3-2	TRBJ1-1	TRBD1	TGTGCCAGCAGCCAAGTCGGACAGGGGAACACTGAAGCTTTCTTT	CASSQVGQGNTEAFF
-	TRBV18	TRBJ1-5	TRBD1	TGTGCCAGCTCCGAAACAGGGGGCCATCAGCCCCAGCATTTT	CASSETGGHQPQHF
few	TRBV7-2	TRBJ1-4	-	TGTGCCAGCAGCCGGGATTATCGAAATGAAAAACTGTTTTTT	CASSRDYRNEKLFF
-	TRBV10-3	TRBJ2-7	-	TGTGCCATCAGTGAGTCGCTACTAAAATACGAGCAGTACTTC	CAISESLLKYEQYF
once	TRBV19	TRBJ1-3	-	TGTGCCAGTAGTGGTGGGCAGCGAAACACCATATATTTT	CASSGGQRNTIYF
-	TRBV5-1	TRBJ1-6	-	TGCGCCAGCAGCTTCGGGGGGAGCTCCTATAATTCACCCCTCCACTTT	CASSFGGSSYNSPLHF